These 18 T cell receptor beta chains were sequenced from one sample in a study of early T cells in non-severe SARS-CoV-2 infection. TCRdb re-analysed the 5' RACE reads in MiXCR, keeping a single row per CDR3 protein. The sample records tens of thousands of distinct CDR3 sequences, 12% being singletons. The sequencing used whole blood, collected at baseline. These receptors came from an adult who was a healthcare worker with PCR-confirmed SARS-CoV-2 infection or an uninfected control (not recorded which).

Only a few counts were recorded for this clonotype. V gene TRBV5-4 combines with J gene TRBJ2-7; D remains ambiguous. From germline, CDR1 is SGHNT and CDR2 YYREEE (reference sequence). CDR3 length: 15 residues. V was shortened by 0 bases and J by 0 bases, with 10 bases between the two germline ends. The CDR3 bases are TGTGCCAGCAGCTTGGATAACGCGGTCTCCTACGAGCAGTACTTC. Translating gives CASSLDNAVSYEQYF. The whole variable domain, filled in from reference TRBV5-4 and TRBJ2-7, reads ETGVTQSPTHLIKTRGQQVTLRCSSQSGHNTVSWYQQALGQGPQFIFQYYREEENGRGNFPPRFSGLQFPNYSSELNVNALELDDSALYLCASSLDNAVSYEQYFGPGTRLTVT.

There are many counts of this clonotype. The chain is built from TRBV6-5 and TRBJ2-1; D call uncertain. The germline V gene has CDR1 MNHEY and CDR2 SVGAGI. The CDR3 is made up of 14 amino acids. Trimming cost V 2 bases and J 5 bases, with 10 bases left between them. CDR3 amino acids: CASSYTTTNNEQFF. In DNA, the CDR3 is TGTGCCAGCAGTTACACTACTACAAACAATGAGCAGTTCTTC.

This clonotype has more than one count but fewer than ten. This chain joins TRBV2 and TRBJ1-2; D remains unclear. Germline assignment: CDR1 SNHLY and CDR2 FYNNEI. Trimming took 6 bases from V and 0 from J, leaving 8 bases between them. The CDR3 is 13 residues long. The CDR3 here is CASRTSSNYGYTF. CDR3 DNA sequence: TGTGCCAGCAGAACTAGCTCTAACTATGGCTACACCTTC.

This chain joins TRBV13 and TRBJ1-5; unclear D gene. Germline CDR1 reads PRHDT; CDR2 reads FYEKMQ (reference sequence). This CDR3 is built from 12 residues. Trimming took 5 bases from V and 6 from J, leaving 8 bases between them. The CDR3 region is CASSPRGQPQHF. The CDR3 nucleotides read TGTGCCAGCAGCCCCCGTGGTCAGCCCCAGCATTTT.

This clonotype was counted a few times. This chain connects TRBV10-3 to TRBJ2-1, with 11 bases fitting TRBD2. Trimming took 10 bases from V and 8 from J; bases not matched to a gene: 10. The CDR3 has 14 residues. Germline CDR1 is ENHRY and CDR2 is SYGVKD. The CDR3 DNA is TGTGCCACCACCGTAACTAGCGGGAGTCATGAGCAGTTCTTC. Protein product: CATTVTSGSHEQFF.

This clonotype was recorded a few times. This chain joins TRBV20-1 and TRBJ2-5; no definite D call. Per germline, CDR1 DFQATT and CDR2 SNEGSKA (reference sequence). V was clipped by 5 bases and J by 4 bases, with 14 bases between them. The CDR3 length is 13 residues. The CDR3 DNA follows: TGCAGTGCTCGGGCAGCCACTACAGAGACCCAGTACTTC. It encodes CSARAATTETQYF.

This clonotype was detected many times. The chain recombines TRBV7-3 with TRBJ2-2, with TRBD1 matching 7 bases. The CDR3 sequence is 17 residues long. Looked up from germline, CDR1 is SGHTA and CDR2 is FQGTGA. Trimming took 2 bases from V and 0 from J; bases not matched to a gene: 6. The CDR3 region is CASSLFQGQPNTGELFF. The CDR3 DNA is TGTGCCAGCAGCTTATTTCAGGGACAGCCGAACACCGGGGAGCTGTTTTTT.

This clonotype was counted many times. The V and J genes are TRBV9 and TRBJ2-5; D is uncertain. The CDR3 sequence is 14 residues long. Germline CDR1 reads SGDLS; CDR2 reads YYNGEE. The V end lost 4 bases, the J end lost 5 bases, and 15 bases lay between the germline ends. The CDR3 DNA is TGTGCCAGCAGCCCCCGCAGCGCCGGGGAGACCCAGTACTTC. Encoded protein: CASSPRSAGETQYF.

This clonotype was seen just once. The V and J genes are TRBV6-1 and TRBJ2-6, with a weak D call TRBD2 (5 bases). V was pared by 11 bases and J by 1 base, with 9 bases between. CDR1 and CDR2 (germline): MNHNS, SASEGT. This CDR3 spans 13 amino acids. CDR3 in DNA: TGTGCCGCCTCGGGGTCTGGGGCCAACGTCCTGACTTTC. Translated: CAASGSGANVLTF.

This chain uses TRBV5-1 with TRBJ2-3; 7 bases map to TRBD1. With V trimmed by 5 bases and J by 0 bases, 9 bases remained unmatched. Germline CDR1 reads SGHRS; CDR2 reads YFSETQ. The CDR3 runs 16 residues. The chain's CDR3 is CASRLRDSPSTDTQYF. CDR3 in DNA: TGCGCCAGCAGGCTCCGGGACAGTCCTAGCACAGATACGCAGTATTTT.

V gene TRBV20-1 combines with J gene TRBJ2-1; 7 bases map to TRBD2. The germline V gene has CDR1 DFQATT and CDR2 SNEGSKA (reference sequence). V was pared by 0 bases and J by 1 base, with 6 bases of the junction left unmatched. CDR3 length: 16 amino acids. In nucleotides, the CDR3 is TGCAGTGCTAGAGATCTTGCTAGCGGTTCCTACAATGAGCAGTTCTTC. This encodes CSARDLASGSYNEQFF.

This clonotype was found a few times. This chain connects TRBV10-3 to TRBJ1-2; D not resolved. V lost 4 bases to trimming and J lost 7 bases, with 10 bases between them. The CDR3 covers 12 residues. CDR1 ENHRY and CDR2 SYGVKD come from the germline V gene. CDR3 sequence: CAISVVHTGYTF. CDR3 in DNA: TGTGCCATCAGTGTGGTCCATACTGGCTACACCTTC.

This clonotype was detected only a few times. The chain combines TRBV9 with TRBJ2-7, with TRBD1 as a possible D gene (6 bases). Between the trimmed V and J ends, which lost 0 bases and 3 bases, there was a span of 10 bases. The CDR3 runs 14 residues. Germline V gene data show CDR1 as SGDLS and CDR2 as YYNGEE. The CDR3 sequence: CASSVGDTGYEQYF. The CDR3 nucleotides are TGTGCCAGCAGCGTAGGGGACACGGGCTACGAGCAGTACTTC.

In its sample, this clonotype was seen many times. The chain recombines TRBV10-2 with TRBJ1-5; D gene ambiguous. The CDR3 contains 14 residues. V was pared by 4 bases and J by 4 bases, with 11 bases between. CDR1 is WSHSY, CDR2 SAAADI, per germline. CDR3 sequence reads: CASSVEGKNQPQHF. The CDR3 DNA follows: TGCGCCAGCAGTGTAGAGGGAAAAAATCAGCCCCAGCATTTT.

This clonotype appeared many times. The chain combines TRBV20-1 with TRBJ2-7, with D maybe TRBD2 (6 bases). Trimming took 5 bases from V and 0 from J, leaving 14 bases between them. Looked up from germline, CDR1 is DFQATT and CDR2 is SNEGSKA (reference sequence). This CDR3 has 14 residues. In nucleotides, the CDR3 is TGCAGTGCTTCCGGGACTGGCGGCTCCTACGAGCAGTACTTC. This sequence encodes CSASGTGGSYEQYF.

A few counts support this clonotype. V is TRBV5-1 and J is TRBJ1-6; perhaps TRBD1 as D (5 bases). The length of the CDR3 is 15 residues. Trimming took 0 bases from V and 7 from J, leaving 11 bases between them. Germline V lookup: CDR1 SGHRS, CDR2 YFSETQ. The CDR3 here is CASSLGTLGNSPLHF. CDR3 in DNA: TGCGCCAGCAGCTTGGGGACATTGGGGAATTCACCCCTCCACTTT.

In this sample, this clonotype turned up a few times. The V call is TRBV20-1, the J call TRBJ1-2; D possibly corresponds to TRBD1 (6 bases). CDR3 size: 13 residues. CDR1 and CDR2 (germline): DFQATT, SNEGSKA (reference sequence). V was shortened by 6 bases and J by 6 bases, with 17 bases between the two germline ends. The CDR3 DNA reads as TGCAGTGCCTTGGACAGAGTAGAGGATGGCTACACCTTC. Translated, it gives CSALDRVEDGYTF.

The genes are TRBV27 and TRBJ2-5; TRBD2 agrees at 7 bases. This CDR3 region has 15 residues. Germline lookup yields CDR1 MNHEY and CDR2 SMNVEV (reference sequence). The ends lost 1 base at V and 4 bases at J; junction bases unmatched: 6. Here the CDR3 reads CASSLFPRGRETQYF. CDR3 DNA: TGTGCCAGCAGTTTATTCCCGCGGGGGAGAGAGACCCAGTACTTC.